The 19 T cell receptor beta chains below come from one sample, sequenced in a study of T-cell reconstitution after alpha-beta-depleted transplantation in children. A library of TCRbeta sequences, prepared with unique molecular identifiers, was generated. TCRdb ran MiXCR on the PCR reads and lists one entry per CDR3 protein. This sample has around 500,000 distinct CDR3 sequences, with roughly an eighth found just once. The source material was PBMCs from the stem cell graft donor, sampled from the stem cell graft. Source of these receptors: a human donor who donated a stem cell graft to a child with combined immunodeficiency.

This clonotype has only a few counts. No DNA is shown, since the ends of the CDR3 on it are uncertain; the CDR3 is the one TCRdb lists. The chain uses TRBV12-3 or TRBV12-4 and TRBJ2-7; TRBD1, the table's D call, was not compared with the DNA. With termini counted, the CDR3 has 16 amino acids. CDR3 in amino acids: CASSLVMGQGSYEQYF.

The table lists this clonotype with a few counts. The CDR3 here is CASSWGTEDYEQYF. The DNA for the CDR3 is TGTGCCAGCAGCTGGGGGACAGAAGACTACGAGCAGTACTTC. The V and J genes are TRBV5-6 and TRBJ2-7; 7 bases map to TRBD1. Germline trimming cut 3 bases from V and 3 bases from J; bases unmatched to any gene: 6. This CDR3 contains 14 residues. Germline V lookup: CDR1 SGHDT, CDR2 YYEEEE.

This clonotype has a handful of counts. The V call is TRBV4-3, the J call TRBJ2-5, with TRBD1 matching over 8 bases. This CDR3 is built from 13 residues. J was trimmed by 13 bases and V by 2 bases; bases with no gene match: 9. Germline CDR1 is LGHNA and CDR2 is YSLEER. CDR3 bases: TGCGCCAGCAGCCAACTCCAGGGGGCGATTCTGTACTTC. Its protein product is CASSQLQGAILYF.

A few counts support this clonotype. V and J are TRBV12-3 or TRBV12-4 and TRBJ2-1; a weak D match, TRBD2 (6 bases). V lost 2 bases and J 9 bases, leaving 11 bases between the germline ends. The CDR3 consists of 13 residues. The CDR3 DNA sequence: TGTGCCAGCAGTTTATACGCTAGCGCTGAGCAGTTCTTC. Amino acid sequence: CASSLYASAEQFF.

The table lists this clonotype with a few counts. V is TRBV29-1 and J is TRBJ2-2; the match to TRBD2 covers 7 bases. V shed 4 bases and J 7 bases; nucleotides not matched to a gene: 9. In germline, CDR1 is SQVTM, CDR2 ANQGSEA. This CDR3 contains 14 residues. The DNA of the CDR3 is TGCAGCGTTGGGGGAGGGCCGGCTGGCGGGGAGCTGTTTTTT. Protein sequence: CSVGGGPAGGELFF.

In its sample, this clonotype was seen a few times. The CDR3 region has the DNA TGTGCCAGCAGCCAATCCCGCACTCAGGGTAACACTGAAGCTTTCTTT. Its protein is CASSQSRTQGNTEAFF. This chain connects TRBV16 to TRBJ1-1, with D maybe TRBD1 (5 bases). Looked up from germline, CDR1 is KGHSY and CDR2 is FQNENV. With 0 bases removed from V and 2 bases from J, the gap between germline ends came to 13 bases. The CDR3 has 16 amino acids.

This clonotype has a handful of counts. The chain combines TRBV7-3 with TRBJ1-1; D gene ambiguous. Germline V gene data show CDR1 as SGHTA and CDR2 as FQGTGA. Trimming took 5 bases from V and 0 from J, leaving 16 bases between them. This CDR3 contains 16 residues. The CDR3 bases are TGTGCCAGCAGCCCTTACGCCGGAAACATGAACACTGAAGCTTTCTTT. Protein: CASSPYAGNMNTEAFF.

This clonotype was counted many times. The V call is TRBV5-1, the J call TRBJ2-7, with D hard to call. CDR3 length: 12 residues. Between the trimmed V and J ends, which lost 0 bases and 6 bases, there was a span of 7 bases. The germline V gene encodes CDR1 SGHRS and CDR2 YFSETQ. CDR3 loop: CASSLEGAEQYF. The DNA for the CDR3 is TGCGCCAGCAGCTTGGAAGGAGCCGAGCAGTACTTC.

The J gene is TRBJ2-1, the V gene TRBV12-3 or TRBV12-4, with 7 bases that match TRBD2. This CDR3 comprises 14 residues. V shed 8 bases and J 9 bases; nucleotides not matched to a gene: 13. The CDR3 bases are TGTGCCAGCGGACGGGCTCACGGGGGGAGTGAGCAGTTCTTC. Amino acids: CASGRAHGGSEQFF.

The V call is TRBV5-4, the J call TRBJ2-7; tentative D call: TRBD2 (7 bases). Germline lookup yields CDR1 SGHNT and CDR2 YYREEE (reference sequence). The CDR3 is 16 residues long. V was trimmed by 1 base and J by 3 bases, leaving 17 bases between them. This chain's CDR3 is CASSLHGGGHFYEQYF. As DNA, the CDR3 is TGTGCCAGCAGCTTGCATGGGGGGGGGCATTTCTACGAGCAGTACTTC. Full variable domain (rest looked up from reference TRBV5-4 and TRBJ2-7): ETGVTQSPTHLIKTRGQQVTLRCSSQSGHNTVSWYQQALGQGPQFIFQYYREEENGRGNFPPRFSGLQFPNYSSELNVNALELDDSALYLCASSLHGGGHFYEQYFGPGTRLTVT.

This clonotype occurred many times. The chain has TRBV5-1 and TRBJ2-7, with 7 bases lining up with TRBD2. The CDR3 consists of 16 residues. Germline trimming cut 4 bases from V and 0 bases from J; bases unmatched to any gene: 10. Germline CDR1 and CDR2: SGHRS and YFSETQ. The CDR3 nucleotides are TGCGCCAGCAGCCCGCCGGCTAGCGGAAGCTCCTACGAGCAGTACTTC. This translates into CASSPPASGSSYEQYF. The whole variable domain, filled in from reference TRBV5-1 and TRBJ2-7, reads KAGVTQTPRYLIKTRGQQVTLSCSPISGHRSVSWYQQTPGQGLQFLFEYFSETQRNKGNFPGRFSGRQFSNSRSEMNVSTLELGDSALYLCASSPPASGSSYEQYFGPGTRLTVT.

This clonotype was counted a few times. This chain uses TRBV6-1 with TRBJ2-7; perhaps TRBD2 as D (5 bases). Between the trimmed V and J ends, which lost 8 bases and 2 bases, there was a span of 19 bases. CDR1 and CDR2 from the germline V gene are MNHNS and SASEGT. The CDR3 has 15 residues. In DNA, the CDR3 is TGTGCCAGCTTCCCACGGGCGGGCCTAACCTACGAGCAGTACTTC. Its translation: CASFPRAGLTYEQYF.

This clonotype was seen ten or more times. CDR3 nucleotide sequence: TGCAGTGCCAGCAGGGAAACCCACTCCTACAATGAGCAGTTCTTC. Translation gives CSASRETHSYNEQFF. The chain carries TRBV20-1 and TRBJ2-1, with D perhaps matching TRBD1 (5 bases). The CDR3 runs to 15 residues. Trimming stripped 6 bases from V and 0 bases from J, with 15 bases between. CDR1 and CDR2 from the germline V gene are DFQATT and SNEGSKA (reference sequence).

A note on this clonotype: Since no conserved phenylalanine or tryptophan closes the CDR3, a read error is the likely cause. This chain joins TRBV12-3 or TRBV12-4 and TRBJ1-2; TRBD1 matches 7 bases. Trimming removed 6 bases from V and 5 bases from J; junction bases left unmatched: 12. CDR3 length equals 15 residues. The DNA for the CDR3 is TGTGCCAGCAGCCAAACCGGGACAGCGGTTTATGGCTACACCTCC. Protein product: CASSQTGTAVYGYTS.

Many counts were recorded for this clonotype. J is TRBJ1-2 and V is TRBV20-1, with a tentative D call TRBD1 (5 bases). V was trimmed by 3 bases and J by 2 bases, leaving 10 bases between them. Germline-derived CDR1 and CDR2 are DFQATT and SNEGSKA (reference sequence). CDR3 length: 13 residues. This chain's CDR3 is CSARATVNYGYTF. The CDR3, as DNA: TGCAGTGCTAGGGCGACAGTAAACTATGGCTACACCTTC.

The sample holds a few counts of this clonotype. The CDR3 spells CASRGGAVYNEQFF. CDR3 sequence (DNA): TGTGCCAGCCGCGGGGGGGCCGTCTACAATGAGCAGTTCTTC. The rearrangement uses TRBV11-2 and TRBJ2-1; 9 bases line up with TRBD2. The V gene end was trimmed by 8 bases and the J gene end by 3 bases; junction bases not matched to a gene: 5. Per the germline V gene, CDR1 is SGHAT and CDR2 is FQNNGV. This CDR3 is 14 amino acids long.

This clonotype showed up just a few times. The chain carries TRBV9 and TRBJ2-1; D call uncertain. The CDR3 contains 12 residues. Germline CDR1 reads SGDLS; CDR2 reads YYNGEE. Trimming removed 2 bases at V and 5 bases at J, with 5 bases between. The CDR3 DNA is TGTGCCAGCAGCGTTGGCCACAATGAGCAGTTCTTC. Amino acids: CASSVGHNEQFF. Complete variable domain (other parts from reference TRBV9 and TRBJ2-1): DSGVTQTPKHLITATGQRVTLRCSPRSGDLSVYWYQQSLDQGLQFLIQYYNGEERAKGNILERFSAQQFPDLHSELNLSSLELGDSALYFCASSVGHNEQFFGPGTRLTVL.

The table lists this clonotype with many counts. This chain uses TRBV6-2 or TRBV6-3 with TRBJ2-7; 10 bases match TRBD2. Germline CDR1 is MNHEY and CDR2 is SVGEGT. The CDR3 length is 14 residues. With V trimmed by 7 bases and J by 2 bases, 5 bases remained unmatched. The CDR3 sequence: CASNGGTSAYEQYF. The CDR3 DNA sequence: TGTGCCAGCAACGGTGGGACTAGCGCCTACGAGCAGTACTTC.

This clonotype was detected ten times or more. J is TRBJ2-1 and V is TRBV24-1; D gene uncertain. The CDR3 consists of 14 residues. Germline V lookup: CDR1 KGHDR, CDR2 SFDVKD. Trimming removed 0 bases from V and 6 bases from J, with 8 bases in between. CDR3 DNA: TGTGCCACCAGTGATTTGGACGGTAGCAATGAGCAGTTCTTC. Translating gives CATSDLDGSNEQFF.